This T cell receptor beta chain was recorded in a study of long-term antiretroviral therapy in people with HIV. This clone was observed a handful of times. With survey level as its setting, the immunoSEQ assay was v3.0. The assay was immunoSEQ multiplex PCR, and TCRdb's table has in-frame clones only and misses some. This table holds tens of thousands of clones, approximately 79% found once. V lost 7 bases to trimming and J lost 6 bases; unmatched junction nucleotides: 12. The CDR3 length is 15 residues. The germline V gene encodes CDR1 LNHDA and CDR2 SQIVND (reference sequence). V and J are TRBV19 and TRBJ2-1, with 7 positions matching TRBD2. Sequences were derived from unsorted PBMCs, sampled 0.8 years after starting antiretroviral therapy. The sequence derives from a woman under 30 with HIV. The DNA for the CDR3 is TGTGCCAGTACTACGAGGGAGGGCTCCACCAATGAGCAGTTCTTC. Translated, it gives CASTTREGSTNEQFF.